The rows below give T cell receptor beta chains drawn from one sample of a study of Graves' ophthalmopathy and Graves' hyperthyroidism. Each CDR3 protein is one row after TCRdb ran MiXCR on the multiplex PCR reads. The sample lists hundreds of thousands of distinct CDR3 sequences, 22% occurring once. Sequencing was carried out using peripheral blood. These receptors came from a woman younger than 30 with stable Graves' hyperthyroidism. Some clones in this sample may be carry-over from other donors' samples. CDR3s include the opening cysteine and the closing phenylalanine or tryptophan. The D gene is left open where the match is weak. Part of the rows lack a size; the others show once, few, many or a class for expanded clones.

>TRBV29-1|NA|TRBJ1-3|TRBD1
TGCAGCGGACGGACAGGGCCTTCAGGAAACACCATATATTTT
CSGRTGPSGNTIYF
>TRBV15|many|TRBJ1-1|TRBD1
TGTGCCACCAGCTGGGACAGGGAGAACACTGAAGCTTTCTTT
CATSWDRENTEAFF
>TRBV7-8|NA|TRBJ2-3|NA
TGTGCCAGCAGCCTATACAGGGTTTCAGAGCAGTATTTT
CASSLYRVSEQYF
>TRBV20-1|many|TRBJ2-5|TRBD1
TGCAGTGCTACTGACAGGGTCTGGGAGACCCAGTACTTC
CSATDRVWETQYF
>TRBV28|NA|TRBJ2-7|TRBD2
TGTGCCAGCAGTCCCGGGGGGGACCGGAACGAGCAGTACTTC
CASSPGGDRNEQYF
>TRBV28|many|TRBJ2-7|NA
TGTGCCAGCAGTTTTCGCGGTCTAGCGCCTTCCTACGAGCAGTACTTC
CASSFRGLAPSYEQYF
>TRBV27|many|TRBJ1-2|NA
TGTGCCAGCAGACTCAATTTGGGGGGTAACTATGGCTACACCTTC
CASRLNLGGNYGYTF
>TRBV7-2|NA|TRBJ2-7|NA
TGTGCCAGCAGCTTAACGGGACGGCTCTACGAGCAGTACTTC
CASSLTGRLYEQYF
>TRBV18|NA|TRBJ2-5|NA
TGTGCCAGCTTTTCAGGTGGAGAGACCCAGTACTTC
CASFSGGETQYF
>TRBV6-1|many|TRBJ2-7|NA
TGTGCCAGCAGTGAGCAGGACACCTACGAGCAGTACTTC
CASSEQDTYEQYF
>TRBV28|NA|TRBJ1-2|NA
TGTGCCAGCAGGATTAAGACAGCAATCAACTATGGCTACACCTTC
CASRIKTAINYGYTF
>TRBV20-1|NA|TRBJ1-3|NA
TGCAGTGCTAGAATGGGCGGCTCTGGAAACACCATATATTTT
CSARMGGSGNTIYF
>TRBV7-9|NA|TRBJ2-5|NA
TGTGCCAGCAGCTTTGAGGGCTACGGGGAGACCCAGTACTTC
CASSFEGYGETQYF
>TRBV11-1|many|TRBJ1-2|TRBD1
TGTGCCAGCAGCCTATCATCAGGGGGCGAGGGGGGTCGCTACACCTTC
CASSLSSGGEGGRYTF
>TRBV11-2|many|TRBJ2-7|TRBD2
TGTGCCAGCAGTATAGCCTCTGCGGGGGCCTACGAGCAGTACTTC
CASSIASAGAYEQYF
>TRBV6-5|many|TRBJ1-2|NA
TGTGCCAGCAGTTACCGGGCCATCTATGGCTACACCTTC
CASSYRAIYGYTF
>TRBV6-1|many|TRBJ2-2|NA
TGTGCCAGCGAAGGAGCACCCAGGCCCGGGGAGCTGTTTTTT
CASEGAPRPGELFF
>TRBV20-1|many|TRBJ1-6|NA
TGCAGTGCCCGCCCCCGAGATTCACCCCTCCACTTT
CSARPRDSPLHF
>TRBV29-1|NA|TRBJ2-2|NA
TGCAGCGTTGAAGATCCAGTATTCGAGAGGGAGAACACCGGGGAGCTGTTTTTT
CSVEDPVFERENTGELFF
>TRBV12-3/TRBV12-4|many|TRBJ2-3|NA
TGTGCCAGCAGCCCCGACTTTACCACAGATACGCAGTATTTT
CASSPDFTTDTQYF
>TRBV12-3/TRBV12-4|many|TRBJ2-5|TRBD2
TGTGCCAGCAGTTGGGGGGGGTGGGAGACCCAGTACTTC
CASSWGGWETQYF
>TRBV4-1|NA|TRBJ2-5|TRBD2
TGCGCCAGCAGCCTGGGACTAGCTGTAGAGACCCAGTACTTC
CASSLGLAVETQYF
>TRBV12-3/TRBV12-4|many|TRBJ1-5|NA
TGTGCCAGCAGTTTGGACTACGTTCAGCCCCAGCATTTT
CASSLDYVQPQHF
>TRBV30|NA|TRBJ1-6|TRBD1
TGTGCCTGGATGGACAGGGGTCTAGGGAATTCACCCCTCCACTTT
CAWMDRGLGNSPLHF
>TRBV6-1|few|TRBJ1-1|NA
TGTGCCAGCCCACAACGGCGGGTACAGAACACTGAAGCTTTCTTT
CASPQRRVQNTEAFF
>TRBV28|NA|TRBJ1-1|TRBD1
TGTGCCAGCCCCCCTCGACAGGGGCTGAACACTGAAGCTTTCTTT
CASPPRQGLNTEAFF
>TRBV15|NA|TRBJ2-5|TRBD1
TGTGCCACCAGCAGAGCCTCATTAGACAGGGCCAAAGAGACCCAGTACTTC
CATSRASLDRAKETQYF
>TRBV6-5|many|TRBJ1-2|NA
TGTGCCAGCAGTTATCGGGGCGGGGATGGCTACACCTTC
CASSYRGGDGYTF
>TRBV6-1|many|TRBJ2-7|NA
TGTGCCAGCAGTGAGGAAAACACCGGCTCCTACGAGCAGTACTTC
CASSEENTGSYEQYF